One and the same sample provided the 29 T cell receptor beta chains below, sequenced in a study of cytomegalovirus exposure and HLA in healthy donors. Primers included in the PCR were 60 Vbeta and 13 Jbeta primers. TCRdb's copy holds only in-frame clones and misses some; the assay was immunoSEQ multiplex PCR. The repertoire includes approximately 79,000 clones, roughly 79% of them detected once, and roughly 6% sits in the top ten. The source material was PBMCs. These receptors were collected from a male donor in good health and CMV-seropositive.

The chain recombines TRBV6-4 with TRBJ2-1, with 8 bases fitting TRBD2. Germline CDR1 MRHNA, CDR2 SNTAGT. The CDR3 totals 14 residues. The junction had 9 bases not matched to a gene; V was cut back by 5 bases and J by 9 bases. CDR3 nucleotide sequence: TGTGCCAGCAGTATCAGCGGGAGTCATAGTGAGCAGTTCTTC. Its protein product is CASSISGSHSEQFF.

The CDR3 sequence: CASSLIAGEETQYF. DNA of the CDR3: TGTGCCAGCAGCTTAATCGCGGGAGAAGAGACCCAGTACTTC. The chain couples TRBV7-9 to TRBJ2-5; 7 nucleotides agree with TRBD2. The CDR3 totals 14 residues. V gave up 2 bases and J gave up 3 bases; unmatched junction bases: 3. Looked up from germline, CDR1 is SEHNR and CDR2 is FQNEAQ (reference sequence).

In DNA, the CDR3 is TGTGCCAGCAGTTACCTACAGGGGGCTGAAGCTTTCTTT. It translates to CASSYLQGAEAFF. The gene calls are TRBV27 and TRBJ1-1, with TRBD1 matching over 8 bases. Trimming at V came to 4 bases and at J to 6 bases, leaving 4 bases not matched to a gene. The germline gives CDR1 MNHEY, CDR2 SMNVEV (reference sequence). The CDR3 is made up of 13 amino acids.

This clone was seen more than once but under ten times. This chain links TRBV2 with TRBJ1-1; D perhaps matches TRBD1 (6 bases). The V gene lost 4 bases and the J gene lost 1 base, with 10 bases spanning the gap. Germline values: CDR1 SNHLY, CDR2 FYNNEI. The CDR3 is 14 residues long. CDR3 in DNA: TGTGCCAGCAGTGTAACAGGGAAGAACACTGAAGCTTTCTTT. Translating it yields CASSVTGKNTEAFF.

This clone was recorded a few times. The chain joins TRBV7-9 to TRBJ2-1, with TRBD1 matching 8 bases. The CDR3 totals 15 residues. V shed 3 bases and J 7 bases; nucleotides not matched to a gene: 8. Germline V CDR1 and CDR2: SEHNR, FQNEAQ (reference sequence). Here the CDR3 reads CASSFITGGRNEQFF. The DNA of the CDR3 is TGTGCCAGCAGCTTCATCACAGGGGGAAGGAATGAGCAGTTCTTC. Drawing the rest from reference TRBV7-9 and TRBJ2-1, the complete variable domain is DTGVSQNPRHKITKRGQNVTFRCDPISEHNRLYWYRQTLGQGPEFLTYFQNEAQLEKSRLLSDRFSAERPKGSFSTLEIQRTEQGDSAMYLCASSFITGGRNEQFFGPGTRLTVL.

The chain uses TRBV28 and TRBJ1-1; 10 nucleotides align to TRBD1. Germline-derived CDR1 and CDR2 are MDHEN and SYDVKM. The V segment lost 7 bases and the J segment 7 bases; nucleotides outside the gene matches: 12. The CDR3 contains 15 residues. The CDR3 nucleotides are TGTGCCAGCACTCCAGGGGGACAGGGGCGTTTTGAAGCTTTCTTT. Translated: CASTPGGQGRFEAFF. Using reference TRBV28 and TRBJ1-1 for the parts outside the CDR3, the full variable domain is DVKVTQSSRYLVKRTGEKVFLECVQDMDHENMFWYRQDPGLGLRLIYFSYDVKMKEKGDIPEGYSVSREKKERFSLILESASTNQTSMYLCASTPGGQGRFEAFFGQGTRLTVV.

This clone has only a few counts. The V gene is TRBV4-3, the J gene TRBJ1-6, with D possibly matching TRBD1 (5 bases). V gave up 0 bases and J gave up 8 bases, with 11 bases separating them. Germline loops: CDR1 LGHNA, CDR2 YSLEER. The CDR3 extends over 15 amino acids. The CDR3 sequence is CASSQDGRVDSPLHF. Written as DNA, the CDR3 is TGCGCCAGCAGCCAAGACGGCAGGGTTGATTCACCCCTCCACTTT.

This clone appeared a few times. CDR3 sequence (DNA): TGTGCCAGCAGCTTTGTTTGGGGGGACACTGAAGCTTTCTTT. Translated, it gives CASSFVWGDTEAFF. This sequence joins TRBV7-2 and TRBJ1-1; D may be TRBD1 (5 bases). In germline, CDR1 is SGHTA, CDR2 FQGNSA. The germline V and J ends were trimmed by 3 bases and 3 bases, with 11 bases remaining between them. This CDR3 region has 14 residues.

This sequence joins TRBV5-5 and TRBJ2-7; 10 bases are shared with TRBD1. Germline assignment: CDR1 SGHKS and CDR2 YYEKEE (reference sequence). The ends lost 5 bases at V and 3 bases at J; junction bases unmatched: 5. The CDR3 has 14 amino acids. The CDR3 sequence is CASRSRDRGYEQYF. The CDR3 DNA follows: TGTGCCAGCAGATCTAGGGACAGGGGCTACGAGCAGTACTTC.

The V and J genes are TRBV6-5 and TRBJ1-6, with D possibly being TRBD1 (6 bases). V lost 7 bases and J lost 10, with 20 bases in between. Germline V gene data show CDR1 as MNHEY and CDR2 as SVGAGI. This CDR3 is built from 15 residues. CDR3 in DNA: TGTGCCAGCACCCTGATCGGGGGGCGCGGATCACCCCTCCACTTT. Translated: CASTLIGGRGSPLHF.

CDR3 region: CASSQGRGQGQGQPQHF. The CDR3 bases are TGCGCCAGCAGCCAAGGGCGAGGACAGGGCCAGGGTCAGCCCCAGCATTTT. The rearrangement links TRBV4-1 to TRBJ1-5; 8 bases fit TRBD1. CDR1 MGHRA and CDR2 YSYEKL come from the germline V gene. The ends lost 1 base at V and 6 bases at J; junction bases unmatched: 11. The CDR3 contains 17 residues.

The chain is built from TRBV6-1 and TRBJ2-2; D call uncertain. The CDR3 has 16 amino acids. V was clipped by 4 bases and J by 4 bases, with 16 bases between them. Germline CDR1 MNHNS, CDR2 SASEGT. The CDR3 region has the DNA TGTGCCAGCAGTGGTTCGTTGGCGGAACTCACCGGGGAGCTGTTTTTT. Amino acids: CASSGSLAELTGELFF.

The chain carries TRBV29-1 and TRBJ2-7; D is uncertain. This CDR3 comprises 12 residues. V was pared by 7 bases and J by 6 bases, with 16 bases between. Per germline, CDR1 SQVTM and CDR2 ANQGSEA. The chain's CDR3 is CSATSVVAEQYF. CDR3 nucleotide sequence: TGCAGCGCCACCAGCGTGGTGGCCGAGCAGTACTTC.

The V gene is TRBV18, the J gene TRBJ1-1, with D possibly matching TRBD1 (6 bases). V was trimmed by 3 bases and J by 7 bases, leaving 9 bases between them. The V gene's germline CDR1 is KGHSH and CDR2 LQKENI. This CDR3 region has 12 residues. CDR3 nucleotides: TGTGCCAGCTCACCTACAGGGATTGAAGCTTTCTTT. Amino acids: CASSPTGIEAFF.

V is TRBV19 and J is TRBJ2-3; 8 bases map to TRBD1. The CDR3 spans 17 residues. CDR1 is LNHDA, CDR2 SQIVND, per germline (reference sequence). The V and J ends lost 5 bases and 0 bases, in that order; junction bases with no gene match: 10. The CDR3 sequence is CASSSGQGNTSTDTQYF. The CDR3 coding sequence is TGTGCCAGTAGTTCCGGACAGGGCAATACTAGCACAGATACGCAGTATTTT. Complete variable domain (other parts from reference TRBV19 and TRBJ2-3): DGGITQSPKYLFRKEGQNVTLSCEQNLNHDAMYWYRQDPGQGLRLIYYSQIVNDFQKGDIAEGYSVSREKKESFPLTVTSAQKNPTAFYLCASSSGQGNTSTDTQYFGPGTRLTVL.

The chain uses TRBV25-1 and TRBJ2-1, with D possibly being TRBD1 (6 bases). Germline CDR1 is MGHDK and CDR2 is SYGVNS. The CDR3 consists of 17 residues. Deletions cut 5 bases from V and 7 bases from J, with 24 bases between. In DNA, the CDR3 is TGTGCCAGCAGTCCCCTGAGGGGGAAGGGAAGTATGAATGAGCAGTTCTTC. As protein: CASSPLRGKGSMNEQFF.

In its sample, this clone was seen once. CDR3: CASTDTSYEQYF. CDR3 DNA: TGTGCCAGCACAGACACTTCTTACGAGCAGTACTTC. The rearrangement links TRBV2 to TRBJ2-7; no definite D call. Germline values: CDR1 SNHLY, CDR2 FYNNEI. Trimming cost V 7 bases and J 4 bases, with 11 bases left between them. The CDR3 has 12 amino acids.

In DNA, the CDR3 is TGTGCCAGCAGTCCCCTAGGATTAAATTCACCCCTCCACTTT. Its protein product is CASSPLGLNSPLHF. The V and J genes are TRBV2 and TRBJ1-6; D call uncertain. The CDR3 spans 14 residues. CDR1 SNHLY and CDR2 FYNNEI come from the germline V gene. V was cut by 5 bases and J by 7 bases, with 12 bases left in between.

The V call is TRBV5-1, the J call TRBJ2-1, with a tentative D call TRBD2 (7 bases). From germline, CDR1 is SGHRS and CDR2 YFSETQ. The CDR3 runs 15 residues. V dropped 5 bases and J dropped 0 bases, with 12 bases sitting between them. CDR3 amino acids: CASRWEGDSYNEQFF. CDR3 DNA: TGCGCCAGCAGATGGGAGGGGGACTCCTACAATGAGCAGTTCTTC.

The chain is built from TRBV7-7 and TRBJ2-5, with TRBD2 as a possible D gene (6 bases). The CDR3 covers 14 residues. The ends were cut back, 5 bases at V and 5 bases at J, with 15 bases in the middle. Germline lookup yields CDR1 SSHAT and CDR2 FNYEAQ (reference sequence). The CDR3 bases are TGTGCCAGCAGCCACTCTAGCGCCCGCGAGACCCAGTACTTC. Its translation is CASSHSSARETQYF.

The chain uses TRBV5-6 and TRBJ1-2, with a tentative D call TRBD1 (5 bases). V was pared by 2 bases and J by 5 bases, with 16 bases between. The CDR3 runs to 15 residues. Per the germline V gene, CDR1 is SGHDT and CDR2 is YYEEEE. In DNA form, the CDR3 reads TGTGCCAGCAGCTTCTCCGCAGCCGGGGGATATGGCTACACCTTC. Its translation: CASSFSAAGGYGYTF.

About this clone itself: This specimen includes other DNA sequences encoding the same CDR3. The V and J genes are TRBV5-4 and TRBJ2-7; 9 nucleotides agree with TRBD1. The junction had 0 bases not matched to a gene; V was cut back by 0 bases and J by 2 bases. Germline CDR1 SGHNT, CDR2 YYREEE (reference sequence). This CDR3 has 14 amino acids. CDR3 in DNA: TGTGCCAGCAGCTTGGGACAGGGGGCCTACGAGCAGTACTTC. The encoded protein is CASSLGQGAYEQYF.

The gene calls are TRBV6-7 and TRBJ2-2, with 9 nucleotides matching TRBD1. TRBV6-7 is placed among ORFs of uncertain function. The V segment lost 6 bases and the J segment 7 bases; nucleotides outside the gene matches: 6. The CDR3 totals 14 residues. CDR3 residues: CASRKQGAGGELFF. Here the CDR3 DNA reads TGTGCCAGCAGAAAACAGGGGGCGGGCGGGGAGCTGTTTTTT.

The V and J genes are TRBV5-1 and TRBJ2-5; possibly TRBD2 for D (7 bases). Between the trimmed V and J ends, which lost 4 bases and 2 bases, there was a span of 15 bases. The CDR3 spans 15 residues. CDR1 is SGHRS and CDR2 is YFSETQ in the germline V gene. CDR3 bases: TGCGCCAGCAGCCCTGGACTAGGGGGACAAGAGACCCAGTACTTC. Translated, it gives CASSPGLGGQETQYF.

This chain connects TRBV7-3 to TRBJ2-1; 8 bases map to TRBD1. The V gene's germline CDR1 is SGHTA and CDR2 FQGTGA. The ends lost 2 bases at V and 6 bases at J; junction bases unmatched: 3. CDR3 size: 14 residues. The CDR3 bases are TGTGCCAGCAGCTTACAACAGGGGGGCAATGAGCAGTTCTTC. This sequence encodes CASSLQQGGNEQFF. The full variable domain, its missing parts supplied by reference TRBV7-3 and TRBJ2-1, is GAGVSQTPSNKVTEKGKYVELRCDPISGHTALYWYRQSLGQGPEFLIYFQGTGAADDSGLPNDRFFAVRPEGSVSTLKIQRTERGDSAVYLCASSLQQGGNEQFFGPGTRLTVL.

The V gene is TRBV19, the J gene TRBJ2-1, with TRBD2 matching over 9 bases. The V gene's germline CDR1 is LNHDA and CDR2 SQIVND (reference sequence). The CDR3 length is 15 residues. Trimming took 3 bases from V and 7 from J; bases not matched to a gene: 7. The CDR3 reads CASSISRGGLNEQFF. CDR3 in DNA: TGTGCCAGTAGTATCTCGCGGGGGGGCCTTAATGAGCAGTTCTTC.

In its sample, this clone ranks as medium-sized. The chain carries TRBV4-1 and TRBJ2-5, with D possibly being TRBD1 (6 bases). In germline, CDR1 is MGHRA, CDR2 YSYEKL. CDR3 length: 15 residues. V shed 4 bases and J shed 4 bases, with 16 bases lying between them. The CDR3 bases are TGCGCCAGCAGCCCCGAGGACAGTCCCCGAGAGACCCAGTACTTC. Amino acid sequence: CASSPEDSPRETQYF.

The V and J genes are TRBV5-8 and TRBJ2-3; 8 bases agree with TRBD1. Germline CDR1 SGHTS, CDR2 YDEGEE. This CDR3 is 12 amino acids long. V trimming: 5 bases; J trimming: 6 bases; junction bases outside the gene matches: 2. DNA for the CDR3: TGTGCCAGCAGGACAGGGGTGGATACGCAGTATTTT. The encoded protein is CASRTGVDTQYF.

The V call is TRBV28, the J call TRBJ2-2; D ambiguous. The CDR3 consists of 11 residues. V was trimmed by 7 bases and J by 6 bases, leaving 6 bases between them. In germline, CDR1 is MDHEN, CDR2 SYDVKM. CDR3 amino acids: CASMSAGELFF. CDR3 DNA: TGTGCCAGCATGTCCGCCGGGGAGCTGTTTTTT.